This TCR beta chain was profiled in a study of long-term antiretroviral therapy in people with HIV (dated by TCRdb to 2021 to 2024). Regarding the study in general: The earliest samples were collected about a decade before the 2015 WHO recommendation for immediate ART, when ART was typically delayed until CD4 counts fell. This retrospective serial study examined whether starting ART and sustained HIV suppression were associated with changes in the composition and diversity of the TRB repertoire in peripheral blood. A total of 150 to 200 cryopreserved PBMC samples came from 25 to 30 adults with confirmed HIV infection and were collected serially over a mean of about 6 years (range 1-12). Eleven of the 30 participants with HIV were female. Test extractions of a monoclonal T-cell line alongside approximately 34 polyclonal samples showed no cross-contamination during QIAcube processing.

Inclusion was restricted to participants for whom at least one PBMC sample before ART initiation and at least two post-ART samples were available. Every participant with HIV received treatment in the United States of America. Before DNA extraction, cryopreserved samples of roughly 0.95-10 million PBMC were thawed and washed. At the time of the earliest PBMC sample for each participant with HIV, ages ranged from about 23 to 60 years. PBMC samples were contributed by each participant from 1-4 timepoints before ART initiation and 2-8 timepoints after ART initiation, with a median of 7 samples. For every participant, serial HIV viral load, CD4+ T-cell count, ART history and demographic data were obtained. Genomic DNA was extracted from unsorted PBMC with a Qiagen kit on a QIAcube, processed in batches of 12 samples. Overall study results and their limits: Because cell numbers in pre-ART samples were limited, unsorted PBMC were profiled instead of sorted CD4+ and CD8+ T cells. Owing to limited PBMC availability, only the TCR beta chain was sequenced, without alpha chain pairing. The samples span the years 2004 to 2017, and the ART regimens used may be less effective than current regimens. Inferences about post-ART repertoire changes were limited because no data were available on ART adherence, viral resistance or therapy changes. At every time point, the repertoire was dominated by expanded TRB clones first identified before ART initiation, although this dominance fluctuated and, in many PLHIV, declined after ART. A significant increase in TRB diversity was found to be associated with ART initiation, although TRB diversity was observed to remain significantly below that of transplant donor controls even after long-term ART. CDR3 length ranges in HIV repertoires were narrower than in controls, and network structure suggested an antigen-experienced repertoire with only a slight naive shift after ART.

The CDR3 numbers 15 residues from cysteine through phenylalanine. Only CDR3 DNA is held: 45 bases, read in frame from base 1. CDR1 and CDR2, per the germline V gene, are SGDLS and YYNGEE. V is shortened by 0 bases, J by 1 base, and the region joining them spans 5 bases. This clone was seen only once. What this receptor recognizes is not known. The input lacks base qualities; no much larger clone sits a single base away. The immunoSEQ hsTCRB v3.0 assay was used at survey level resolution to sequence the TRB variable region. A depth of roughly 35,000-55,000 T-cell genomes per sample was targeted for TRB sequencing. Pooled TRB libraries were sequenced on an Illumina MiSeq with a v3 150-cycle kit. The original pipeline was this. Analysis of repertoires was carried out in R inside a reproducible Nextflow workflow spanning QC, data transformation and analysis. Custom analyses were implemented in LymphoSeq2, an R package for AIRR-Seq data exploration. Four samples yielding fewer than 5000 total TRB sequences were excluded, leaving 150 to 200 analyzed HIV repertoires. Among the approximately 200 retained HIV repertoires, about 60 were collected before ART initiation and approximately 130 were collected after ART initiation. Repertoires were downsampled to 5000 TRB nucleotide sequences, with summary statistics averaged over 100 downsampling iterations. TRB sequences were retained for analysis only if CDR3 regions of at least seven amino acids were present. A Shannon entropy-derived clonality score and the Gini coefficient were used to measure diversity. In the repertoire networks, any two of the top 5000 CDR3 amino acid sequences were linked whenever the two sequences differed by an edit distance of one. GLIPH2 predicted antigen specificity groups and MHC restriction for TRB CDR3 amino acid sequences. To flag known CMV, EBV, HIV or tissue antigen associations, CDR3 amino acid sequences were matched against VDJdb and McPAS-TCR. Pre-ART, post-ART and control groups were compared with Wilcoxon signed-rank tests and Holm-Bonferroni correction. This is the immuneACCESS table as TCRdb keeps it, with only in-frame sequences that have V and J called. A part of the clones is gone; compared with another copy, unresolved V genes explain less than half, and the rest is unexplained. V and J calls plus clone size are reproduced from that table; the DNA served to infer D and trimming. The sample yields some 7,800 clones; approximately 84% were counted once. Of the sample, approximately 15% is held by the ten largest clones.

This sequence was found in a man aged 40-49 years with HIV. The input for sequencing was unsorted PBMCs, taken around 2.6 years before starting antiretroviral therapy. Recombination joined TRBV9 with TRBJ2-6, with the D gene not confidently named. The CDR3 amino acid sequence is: CASSVVGSGANVLTF. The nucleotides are TGTGCCAGCAGCGTAGTGGGGTCTGGGGCCAACGTCCTGACTTTC.